Presented here are 28 T cell receptor beta chains from one specimen sequenced in a study of shared clonotypes between healthy human individuals. Sequencing was performed with immunoSEQ multiplex PCR; in TCRdb, only in-frame clones are kept and a portion is missing. The sample shows roughly 100,000 clones, roughly 70% of them seen only once. The sample consisted of memory CD8+ T cells sorted from blood. This sample's subset: CD45RO+ cells pooled with CCR7-negative TemRA cells. Every receptor here comes from a woman aged 25 to 39 in good health.

Only a few counts were recorded for this clone. J is TRBJ1-1 and V is TRBV14; D call uncertain. V was clipped by 4 bases and J by 4 bases, with 22 bases between them. Germline V lookup: CDR1 SGHDN, CDR2 FVKESK. This CDR3 is 17 amino acids long. The CDR3: CASSPTSGLEGSTEAFF. The CDR3 DNA reads TGTGCCAGCAGCCCCACGAGCGGGCTAGAAGGTAGCACTGAAGCTTTCTTT.

In its sample, this clone was seen many times. The V and J genes are TRBV2 and TRBJ1-3, with TRBD1 matching over 8 bases. V dropped 6 bases and J dropped 3; count of bases not matched to a gene: 7. The CDR3 extends over 15 amino acids. Germline values: CDR1 SNHLY, CDR2 FYNNEI. This CDR3 reads CASSQGAGNGNTIYF. The DNA for the CDR3 is TGTGCCAGCAGCCAGGGGGCGGGAAATGGAAACACCATATATTTT.

The rearrangement links TRBV7-8 to TRBJ1-2, with D possibly being TRBD1 (6 bases). Trimming stripped 3 bases from V and 2 bases from J, with 7 bases between. CDR1 and CDR2 (germline): SGHVS, FQNEAQ. The CDR3 length is 13 residues. The CDR3 spells CASSFRGNYGYTF. The CDR3 DNA reads as TGTGCCAGCAGCTTCAGGGGAAACTATGGCTACACCTTC.

This clone has at least ten counts. The chain carries TRBV2 and TRBJ2-1, with D possibly matching TRBD2 (5 bases). The CDR3 has 15 residues. V gave up 0 bases and J gave up 1 base, with 7 bases separating them. Germline lookup yields CDR1 SNHLY and CDR2 FYNNEI. CDR3 nucleotides: TGTGCCAGCAGTGAAGCGGGAGAGTCCTACAATGAGCAGTTCTTC. Its translation: CASSEAGESYNEQFF.

This clone was picked up one time. The rearrangement links TRBV7-9 to TRBJ1-5; D gene uncertain. The V gene's germline CDR1 is SEHNR and CDR2 FQNEAQ (reference sequence). The CDR3 has 12 amino acids. V was trimmed by 5 bases and J by 4 bases, leaving 6 bases between them. The CDR3 nucleotides read TGTGCCAGCAGCATAGGAAATCAGCCCCAGCATTTT. Residues: CASSIGNQPQHF. The full variable domain, with the rest looked up from reference TRBV7-9 and TRBJ1-5, is DTGVSQNPRHKITKRGQNVTFRCDPISEHNRLYWYRQTLGQGPEFLTYFQNEAQLEKSRLLSDRFSAERPKGSFSTLEIQRTEQGDSAMYLCASSIGNQPQHFGDGTRLSIL.

This clone is categorized as large. The gene calls are TRBV6-6 and TRBJ2-2; TRBD1 agrees at 7 bases. The CDR3 is 16 amino acids. J gave up 0 bases and V 1 base, and 2 bases lay outside the gene matches. CDR1 and CDR2 (germline): MNHNY, SVGAGI (reference sequence). The DNA of the CDR3 is TGTGCCAGCAGTTACTTGCAGGGGGCGAACACCGGGGAGCTGTTTTTT. It is translated as CASSYLQGANTGELFF.

This sequence joins TRBV7-3 and TRBJ1-2; no clear D gene. The CDR3 has 14 amino acids. Trimming stripped 8 bases from V and 6 bases from J, with 19 bases between. The germline CDR1 and CDR2 sequences are SGHTA and FQGTGA. CDR3 DNA sequence: TGTGCCAGCTCTCGGGGTTCGGGAGTGGATGGCTACACCTTC. It encodes CASSRGSGVDGYTF.

CDR3 bases: TGTGCCAGTAGTATTACTGGTTGGGATACGCAGTATTTT. It encodes CASSITGWDTQYF. J is TRBJ2-3 and V is TRBV19; D is ambiguous. The CDR3 has 13 amino acids. Germline V gene lookup returns CDR1 LNHDA and CDR2 SQIVND (reference sequence). V was clipped by 3 bases and J by 6 bases, with 10 bases between them.

The chain links TRBV9 to TRBJ2-7; a weak D match, TRBD2 (6 bases). Germline V gene lookup returns CDR1 SGDLS and CDR2 YYNGEE. V lost 3 bases, J lost 1 base, and 17 bases lay in between. The CDR3 has 16 residues. The CDR3 is CASSGQKGTASYEQYF. The CDR3 bases are TGTGCCAGCAGCGGACAGAAGGGGACTGCTTCCTACGAGCAGTACTTC.

This clone turned up a few times. This rearrangement joins TRBV20-1 to TRBJ2-5; D could derive from TRBD1 or TRBD2 (5 bases each). Trimming left V 3 bases short and J 4 bases short, with 6 bases between. The germline V gene encodes CDR1 DFQATT and CDR2 SNEGSKA (reference sequence). CDR3 length: 11 amino acids. CDR3 sequence: CSARRGETQYF. The CDR3 coding sequence is TGCAGTGCTAGGAGGGGAGAGACCCAGTACTTC.

This clone was detected many times. This rearrangement joins TRBV11-2 to TRBJ1-5, with 7 positions matching TRBD1. The CDR3 contains 15 residues. The trim removed 4 bases at V and 2 bases at J, leaving 5 bases unmatched. CDR1 and CDR2 (germline): SGHAT, FQNNGV. In nucleotides, the CDR3 is TGTGCCAGCAGCTCGACAGGGTCAGGCAATCAGCCCCAGCATTTT. Translated, it gives CASSSTGSGNQPQHF. The full variable domain, with the rest looked up from reference TRBV11-2 and TRBJ1-5, is EAGVAQSPRYKIIEKRQSVAFWCNPISGHATLYWYQQILGQGPKLLIQFQNNGVVDDSQLPKDRFSAERLKGVDSTLKIQPAKLEDSAVYLCASSSTGSGNQPQHFGDGTRLSIL.

The chain uses TRBV4-1 and TRBJ2-7; 11 nucleotides match TRBD2. This CDR3 is 17 amino acids long. CDR1 MGHRA and CDR2 YSYEKL come from the germline V gene. The J segment lost 2 bases and the V segment lost 0 bases, leaving 6 bases of the junction unmatched. CDR3 sequence: CASSQELGLAGAYEQYF. CDR3 bases: TGCGCCAGCAGCCAAGAACTCGGACTAGCGGGCGCCTACGAGCAGTACTTC.

The rearrangement uses TRBV10-3 and TRBJ1-1; the D is unclear. The CDR3 extends over 16 amino acids. Trimming cost V 0 bases and J 4 bases, with 15 bases left between them. Germline V gene data show CDR1 as ENHRY and CDR2 as SYGVKD. The CDR3 spells CAISESHRVRGTEAFF. CDR3 DNA: TGTGCCATCAGTGAGTCCCACCGGGTCCGGGGCACTGAAGCTTTCTTT.

This clone turned up a few times. This chain connects TRBV28 to TRBJ2-2; 8 nucleotides agree with TRBD2. There are 15 residues in the CDR3. Germline CDR1 is MDHEN and CDR2 is SYDVKM. V lost 6 bases and J lost 7; bases outside the gene matches: 10. Here the CDR3 reads CASSSGTREYGELFF. CDR3 nucleotides: TGTGCCAGCAGCTCAGGGACTAGAGAGTACGGGGAGCTGTTTTTT.

This rearrangement joins TRBV5-2 to TRBJ2-6; the DNA was not compared with TRBD2, the D call given in the table. TRBV5-2 is listed as a pseudogene. The CDR3 is 17 residues long. The CDR3 bases are TGTGCCAGCAAAAATCGGAGTACACAAAGTCGGGCCAACGTCCTGACTTTC. This gives the protein CASKNRSTQSRANVLTF.

In its sample, this clone was seen a few times. The gene calls are TRBV14 and TRBJ2-1; D is unresolved. The CDR3 covers 16 residues. The germline V and J ends were trimmed by 0 bases and 5 bases, with 14 bases remaining between them. Per the germline V gene, CDR1 is SGHDN and CDR2 is FVKESK. In DNA form, the CDR3 reads TGTGCCAGCAGCCAAGATCGTAGGCTCGGAGACAATGAGCAGTTCTTC. It translates to CASSQDRRLGDNEQFF.

The rearrangement links TRBV27 to TRBJ2-1; TRBD2 aligns across 10 bases. The germline V gene has CDR1 MNHEY and CDR2 SMNVEV (reference sequence). The CDR3 totals 18 residues. V was pared by 6 bases and J by 4 bases, with 15 bases of the junction left unmatched. CDR3 in amino acids: CASRRAVISSGGYNEQFF. CDR3 bases: TGTGCCAGCAGGAGGGCCGTTATTTCTAGCGGGGGTTACAATGAGCAGTTCTTC.

The genes are TRBV18 and TRBJ2-3; D is unclear. The CDR3 sequence is 17 residues long. V was cut by 1 base and J by 2 bases, with 16 bases left in between. Germline V CDR1 and CDR2: KGHSH, LQKENI. The CDR3 spells CASSPLLPAANTDTQYF. The CDR3 DNA follows: TGTGCCAGCTCACCACTCCTCCCGGCTGCTAACACAGATACGCAGTATTTT.

This clone was recorded only once. Its ends do not fully match the called genes, so a read error is possible. The V and J genes are TRBV10-3 and TRBJ1-1, with a possible D match to TRBD1 (6 bases). The CDR3 runs to 11 residues. Germline CDR1 is ENHRY and CDR2 is SYGVKD. The CDR3 is CAISDRTVNLF. CDR3 DNA sequence: TGTGCCATCAGTGATCGGACAGTAAACCTCTTT.

Here the CDR3 reads CASSWDGLNNEQFF. CDR3 nucleotides: TGCGCCAGCAGCTGGGACGGACTGAACAATGAGCAGTTCTTC. This chain links TRBV5-1 with TRBJ2-1, with D perhaps being TRBD1 or TRBD2 (5 bases each). The CDR3 has 14 residues. Trimming removed 3 bases from V and 5 bases from J, with 12 bases in between. CDR1 is SGHRS and CDR2 is YFSETQ in the germline V gene.

This CDR3 reads CASSAYLNSYEQYF. Written as DNA, the CDR3 is TGTGCCAGCAGCGCGTACCTCAACAGTTACGAGCAGTACTTC. This rearrangement joins TRBV7-2 to TRBJ2-7; D is uncertain. Trimming took off 5 bases at V and 4 bases at J, with 15 bases between the two ends. The CDR3 has 14 residues. Germline-derived CDR1 and CDR2 are SGHTA and FQGNSA.

The chain has TRBV6-1 and TRBJ1-3; no clear D. Germline CDR1 MNHNS, CDR2 SASEGT. This CDR3 is 15 amino acids long. The V end lost 0 bases, the J end lost 9 bases, and 15 bases lay between the germline ends. CDR3 in amino acids: CASSEAGVGGGTIYF. CDR3 sequence (DNA): TGTGCCAGCAGTGAAGCTGGGGTAGGCGGTGGCACCATATATTTT.

The chain recombines TRBV4-1 with TRBJ2-1; TRBD1 matches at 8 bases. The CDR3 totals 14 residues. The V and J ends lost 8 bases and 12 bases, in that order; junction bases with no gene match: 15. The germline gives CDR1 MGHRA, CDR2 YSYEKL. The CDR3: CASGSETGAGWQFF. The CDR3 DNA is TGCGCCAGCGGATCGGAGACAGGGGCGGGCTGGCAGTTCTTC.

This CDR3 reads CASSLGRNEKLFF. As DNA, the CDR3 is TGTGCCAGCAGCTTAGGACGGAATGAAAAACTGTTTTTT. This chain links TRBV7-9 with TRBJ1-4; no firm D call. CDR1 SEHNR and CDR2 FQNEAQ come from the germline V gene (reference sequence). The V end was cut by 1 base, the J end by 5 bases, with 5 bases between. This CDR3 has 13 amino acids.

This chain connects TRBV29-1 to TRBJ2-5; TRBD2 matches 7 bases. CDR3 size: 14 residues. Per the germline V gene, CDR1 is SQVTM and CDR2 is ANQGSEA. V shed 0 bases, J shed 3 bases, and the junction held 4 bases outside the gene matches. The CDR3 sequence: CSVEEPLAEETQYF. Written as DNA, the CDR3 is TGCAGCGTTGAAGAACCTCTAGCGGAAGAGACCCAGTACTTC.

The V gene is TRBV2, the J gene TRBJ2-7; TRBD2 might be the D (6 bases). Per the germline V gene, CDR1 is SNHLY and CDR2 is FYNNEI. Trimming took 5 bases from V and 2 from J, leaving 13 bases between them. The CDR3 totals 14 residues. CDR3 bases: TGTGCCAGCAGTTGGAGGGAATTACCCTACGAGCAGTACTTC. Its protein product is CASSWRELPYEQYF.

The chain has TRBV28 and TRBJ2-7; TRBD2 is a possible D gene (6 bases). The CDR3 runs 12 residues. V was pared by 10 bases and J by 2 bases, with 12 bases between. The germline V gene encodes CDR1 MDHEN and CDR2 SYDVKM. CDR3 protein: CATETSPYEQYF. In DNA form, the CDR3 reads TGTGCCACCGAGACTAGTCCCTACGAGCAGTACTTC.

This clone was seen a few times. The gene calls are TRBV6-1 and TRBJ1-5; the D is unclear. Germline lookup yields CDR1 MNHNS and CDR2 SASEGT. The CDR3 covers 15 residues. Trimming took 6 bases from V and 5 from J, leaving 17 bases between them. Here the CDR3 reads CASRARVPVDQPQHF. DNA of the CDR3: TGTGCCAGCAGGGCCCGCGTCCCTGTAGATCAGCCCCAGCATTTT.